This T cell receptor beta chain is from a study of cytomegalovirus exposure and HLA in healthy donors. Vbeta (60) and Jbeta (13) primers were used in the PCR. Method: immunoSEQ multiplex PCR; TCRdb's copy keeps in-frame clones and lacks some. Here the sample spans roughly 150,000 clones, approximately 78% being singletons. Germline CDR1 and CDR2: GTSNPN and SVGIG (reference sequence). The CDR3 runs to 16 residues. The V and J ends lost 0 bases and 8 bases, in that order; junction bases with no gene match: 11. This chain joins TRBV30 and TRBJ2-1, with 9 bases identical to TRBD2. This TCR derives from a woman aged 40 to 50 in good health and CMV-seropositive. The sample was PBMCs. The CDR3 coding sequence is TGTGCCTGGAGTGTAAAAGTTGCGGGAGGGCTTGATGAGCAGTTCTTC. Its translation is CAWSVKVAGGLDEQFF.